This record covers a single T cell receptor (beta chain). This clonotype was seen ten or more times. Its antigen is not yet known. No base qualities exist here, and no much larger clone lies one base off it. V has 1 base trimmed and J has 0 bases trimmed; junction bases matching no gene number 7. Via the germline V gene, CDR1 is LGHNA and CDR2 YSLEER. The CDR3 runs 18 residues from the cysteine to the phenylalanine. The kept DNA is CDR3 alone, 54 bases in frame from the first base. These data belong to a study of T-cell reconstitution after alpha-beta-depleted transplantation in children (dated by TCRdb to 2015 to 2016). Study-level background: The study quantitatively tracked T-cell immune reconstitution after TCRalphabeta/CD19-depleted allogeneic hematopoietic cell transplantation in children using TCR repertoire profiling.

The library was obtained by PCR. Sequencing relied on an Illumina HiSeq 2500. TCR library preparation used molecular barcoding, with unique molecular identifiers applied to normalize quantification of the TCRbeta repertoire. TCRdb reprocessing: public reads trimmed at Q25 with fastp, clones called with MiXCR, in-frame beta chains kept. CDR3 protein duplicates are merged, each entry listing the most common genes and DNA. Counted in this sample were more than 550,000 distinct CDR3 sequences; under 12% of them appeared once. The top ten clonotypes cover about 4% of the sample. The V gene is TRBV4-3 and the J gene is TRBJ2-3, with TRBD2 identical over 10 junction bases. This material consisted of PBMCs from the stem cell graft donor, taken from the stem cell graft. This TCR derives from a human donor who donated a stem cell graft to a child with acute myeloid leukemia. The nucleotides are TGCGCCAGCAGCCAAGTTGGGACTAGCGCCTCTAGCACAGATACGCAGTATTTT. It translates as CASSQVGTSASSTDTQYF.